The next 14 T cell receptor beta chains were all read from a single sample in a study of blood T cell repertoires in COVID-19. Some clones are missing from TCRdb's copy, which holds only in-frame ones; the method was immunoSEQ multiplex PCR. The sample has around 280,000 clones, approximately 86% seen once. The sequenced sample was peripheral blood. The receptors come from a woman aged 30 to 39 who had recovered from COVID-19.

DNA for the CDR3: TGTGCCAGTAGTATAGGGGACAGGCTAAAGTCACCCCTCCACTTT. Translation gives CASSIGDRLKSPLHF. The chain carries TRBV19 and TRBJ1-6; 8 bases fit TRBD1. The CDR3 totals 15 residues. The V gene end was trimmed by 1 base and the J gene end by 10 bases; junction bases not matched to a gene: 6. Germline CDR1 and CDR2: LNHDA and SQIVND (reference sequence).

The chain combines TRBV6-1 with TRBJ1-1; D gene uncertain. Germline V gene data show CDR1 as MNHNS and CDR2 as SASEGT. The CDR3 is 10 amino acids. V dropped 8 bases and J dropped 11 bases, with 12 bases sitting between them. CDR3 DNA sequence: TGTGCCAGCGGCCTGATTCCGGCTTTCTTT. It codes for CASGLIPAFF.

This clone was seen a single time. The J gene is TRBJ1-5, the V gene TRBV27; no definite D call. V was clipped by 1 base and J by 5 bases, with 6 bases between them. The CDR3 loop spans 13 amino acids. The germline gives CDR1 MNHEY, CDR2 SMNVEV (reference sequence). In DNA form, the CDR3 reads TGTGCCAGCAGTTTATACGGGGATCAGCCCCAGCATTTT. Protein product: CASSLYGDQPQHF.

This chain connects TRBV5-1 to TRBJ2-1, with TRBD2 identical over 7 bases. Germline V CDR1 and CDR2: SGHRS, YFSETQ. CDR3 length: 16 amino acids. V lost 0 bases and J lost 3; bases outside the gene matches: 6. CDR3 loop: CASSLEPAGNYNEQFF. The CDR3 DNA reads as TGCGCCAGCAGCTTGGAACCAGCGGGGAACTACAATGAGCAGTTCTTC.

The V gene is TRBV5-1, the J gene TRBJ2-7, with D possibly matching TRBD2 (5 bases). V dropped 0 bases and J dropped 7 bases, with 14 bases sitting between them. The CDR3 has 14 amino acids. Germline V gene sequence: CDR1 SGHRS, CDR2 YFSETQ. The DNA for the CDR3 is TGCGCCAGCAGCTTGGAGGGCGGGCTCGGGGAGCAGTACTTC. It codes for CASSLEGGLGEQYF.

The table lists this clone with a few counts. The gene calls are TRBV7-9 and TRBJ2-7; the D gene is possibly TRBD2 (6 bases). Germline V gene data show CDR1 as SEHNR and CDR2 as FQNEAQ (reference sequence). V was clipped by 7 bases and J by 0 bases, with 7 bases between them. The CDR3 loop spans 12 amino acids. For the CDR3, the DNA is TGTGCCAGCACCGGGAGCTCCTACGAGCAGTACTTC. As protein: CASTGSSYEQYF.

This clone was recorded once. J is TRBJ2-2 and V is TRBV4-1; D is possibly TRBD1 (5 bases). The CDR3 consists of 16 residues. Trimming cost V 1 base and J 4 bases, with 13 bases left between them. Germline V lookup: CDR1 MGHRA, CDR2 YSYEKL. CDR3 in amino acids: CASSQVYQGGTGELFF. The CDR3, as DNA: TGCGCCAGCAGCCAAGTATATCAGGGTGGCACCGGGGAGCTGTTTTTT.

The chain uses TRBV5-1 and TRBJ2-7; 10 bases align to TRBD2. This CDR3 spans 16 amino acids. Trimming cost V 0 bases and J 7 bases; bases outside gene matches: 10. From germline, CDR1 is SGHRS and CDR2 YFSETQ. CDR3 in amino acids: CASSLALAGVPEEQYF. The DNA of the CDR3 is TGCGCCAGCAGCTTGGCTCTAGCGGGAGTCCCTGAAGAGCAGTACTTC.

V usage is TRBV30 and J usage is TRBJ2-1; D perhaps matches TRBD2 (5 bases). Germline assignment: CDR1 GTSNPN and CDR2 SVGIG (reference sequence). V was shortened by 4 bases and J by 0 bases, with 13 bases between the two germline ends. CDR3 length equals 15 residues. The CDR3 reads CAWTFSASSYNEQFF. In DNA form, the CDR3 reads TGTGCCTGGACCTTTAGCGCTAGCTCCTACAATGAGCAGTTCTTC.

This clone was observed a single time. The chain has TRBV10-3 and TRBJ2-7; D may be TRBD2 (6 bases). Trimming stripped 6 bases from V and 3 bases from J, with 12 bases between. The CDR3 has 13 residues. Germline CDR1 reads ENHRY; CDR2 reads SYGVKD. CDR3 nucleotide sequence: TGTGCCATCAGGGACGGGGGTAGCTACGAGCAGTACTTC. Translation gives CAIRDGGSYEQYF.

The V call is TRBV5-1, the J call TRBJ1-1; D is possibly TRBD1 (6 bases). The V gene's germline CDR1 is SGHRS and CDR2 YFSETQ. The V gene lost 4 bases and the J gene lost 4 bases, with 14 bases spanning the gap. There are 14 residues in the CDR3. The CDR3 protein is CASSPRGDGTEAFF. Written as DNA, the CDR3 is TGCGCCAGCAGCCCCAGGGGCGATGGCACTGAAGCTTTCTTT.

In this sample, this clone turned up a few times. This chain links TRBV11-1 with TRBJ1-1; D call uncertain. Germline loops: CDR1 SGHAT, CDR2 FQDESV (reference sequence). The CDR3 loop spans 16 amino acids. The V gene lost 1 base and the J gene lost 1 base, with 13 bases spanning the gap. This CDR3 reads CASSLGREIKNTEAFF. The DNA for the CDR3 is TGTGCCAGCAGCTTAGGCCGGGAGATAAAGAACACTGAAGCTTTCTTT.

There are a few counts of this clone. This chain uses TRBV6-1 with TRBJ2-7; D is unclear. The ends were cut back, 2 bases at V and 2 bases at J, with 10 bases in the middle. The CDR3 contains 14 residues. Germline V gene sequence: CDR1 MNHNS, CDR2 SASEGT. CDR3 sequence: CASSEFPVPYEQYF. The CDR3 DNA reads as TGTGCCAGCAGTGAATTTCCGGTCCCCTACGAGCAGTACTTC.

The rearrangement joins TRBV11-2 to TRBJ2-7; 8 nucleotides match TRBD1. The CDR3 contains 14 residues. J lost 3 bases, V lost 1 base, and 2 bases had no gene match. Germline-derived CDR1 and CDR2 are SGHAT and FQNNGV. CDR3 nucleotide sequence: TGTGCCAGCAGCTTAGGGACAGGGATCTACGAGCAGTACTTC. Its translation is CASSLGTGIYEQYF.